These 25 T cell receptor beta chains originate from one sample sequenced in a study of T cell responses to AZD1222 COVID-19 vaccine. Libraries were prepared by immunoSEQ multiplex PCR; TCRdb keeps only in-frame clonotypes and omits some of them. The sample comprises fewer than 70,000 clones, 60% to 85% of which are singletons, and roughly 4% rests with the top ten. The specimen was peripheral blood, collected 28 days after the second AZD1222 dose. These receptors all come from an adult who received the AZD1222 COVID-19 vaccine.

The J gene is TRBJ2-3, the V gene TRBV7-2; 8 bases align to TRBD2. V was clipped by 0 bases and J by 6 bases; unmatched bases: 11. Germline lookup yields CDR1 SGHTA and CDR2 FQGNSA. This CDR3 is built from 17 residues. The CDR3 region has the DNA TGTGCCAGCAGCTTAGCGCCGGGACTAGGGTTGTCCGATACGCAGTATTTT. The encoded protein is CASSLAPGLGLSDTQYF.

This clone was counted many times. The J gene is TRBJ2-7, the V gene TRBV10-2; 8 positions agree with TRBD2. The CDR3 totals 13 residues. The germline gives CDR1 WSHSY, CDR2 SAAADI. With 8 bases clipped from V and 0 bases from J, the junction kept 3 bases outside the gene matches. The CDR3 region has the DNA TGCGCCAGCCGTACTAGCGGCTCCTACGAGCAGTACTTC. It codes for CASRTSGSYEQYF.

This chain joins TRBV7-8 and TRBJ2-3; the D gene is possibly TRBD2 (7 bases). This CDR3 has 15 amino acids. CDR1 is SGHVS, CDR2 FQNEAQ, per germline. V was shortened by 1 base and J by 1 base, with 9 bases between the two germline ends. In DNA form, the CDR3 reads TGTGCCAGCAGCTTAGTAGGGGGGGGCACAGATACGCAGTATTTT. As protein: CASSLVGGGTDTQYF.

The CDR3 sequence: CASSPVGGRNTDTQYF. CDR3 nucleotide sequence: TGTGCCAGCAGCCCCGTCGGGGGACGGAACACAGATACGCAGTATTTT. The chain recombines TRBV7-2 with TRBJ2-3; perhaps TRBD2 as D (6 bases). Germline CDR1 SGHTA, CDR2 FQGNSA. The CDR3 totals 16 residues. V gave up 5 bases and J gave up 2 bases, with 17 bases separating them.

The sample holds one count of this clone. The genes are TRBV7-9 and TRBJ1-4, with D perhaps TRBD1 (6 bases). V gave up 5 bases and J gave up 0 bases, with 13 bases separating them. Germline V CDR1 and CDR2: SEHNR, FQNEAQ (reference sequence). This CDR3 has 16 residues. CDR3 amino acids: CASSEQGGTTNEKLFF. The CDR3 nucleotides are TGTGCCAGCAGCGAACAGGGAGGAACAACTAATGAAAAACTGTTTTTT. The complete variable domain, with remaining parts taken from reference TRBV7-9 and TRBJ1-4, reads DTGVSQNPRHKITKRGQNVTFRCDPISEHNRLYWYRQTLGQGPEFLTYFQNEAQLEKSRLLSDRFSAERPKGSFSTLEIQRTEQGDSAMYLCASSEQGGTTNEKLFFGSGTQLSVL.

The chain combines TRBV11-2 with TRBJ2-7, with D tentatively TRBD1 (6 bases). Between the trimmed V and J ends, which lost 0 bases and 2 bases, there was a span of 11 bases. The CDR3 has 15 residues. Germline assignment: CDR1 SGHAT and CDR2 FQNNGV. The CDR3 reads CASSLDPRGAYEQYF. Written as DNA, the CDR3 is TGTGCCAGCAGCTTAGATCCCAGGGGTGCCTACGAGCAGTACTTC.

This chain uses TRBV18 with TRBJ1-1; D might be TRBD1 (6 bases). Trimming shortened V by 2 bases and J by 7 bases, and 17 bases separated the two germline ends. CDR3 length: 15 amino acids. From germline, CDR1 is KGHSH and CDR2 LQKENI. The CDR3 nucleotides are TGTGCCAGCTCACCAGGGTGGGGGCGCCGGGATGAAGCTTTCTTT. The encoded protein is CASSPGWGRRDEAFF.

V is TRBV5-4 and J is TRBJ1-1; 9 nucleotides match TRBD1. Germline V gives CDR1 SGHNT, CDR2 YYREEE (reference sequence). CDR3 length equals 16 residues. V lost 0 bases to trimming and J lost 4 bases; unmatched junction nucleotides: 7. The chain's CDR3 is CASSLDLGQGSTEAFF. CDR3 coding DNA: TGTGCCAGCAGCTTGGACCTCGGACAGGGGAGCACTGAAGCTTTCTTT.

This chain uses TRBV27 with TRBJ1-2, with a weak D call TRBD1 (5 bases). The CDR3 spans 15 residues. Germline CDR1 and CDR2: MNHEY and SMNVEV (reference sequence). V dropped 9 bases and J dropped 1 base, with 18 bases sitting between them. The CDR3 coding sequence is TGTGCCAGTTCACCAACTGGGACTCATAACTATGGCTACACCTTC. It specifies CASSPTGTHNYGYTF.

The V call is TRBV19, the J call TRBJ1-2; possibly TRBD1 for D (5 bases). CDR1 LNHDA and CDR2 SQIVND come from the germline V gene (reference sequence). Trimming shortened V by 6 bases and J by 8 bases, and 7 bases separated the two germline ends. This CDR3 region has 10 residues. CDR3 amino acids: CASRRQGYTF. CDR3 nucleotide sequence: TGTGCCAGTAGGAGACAGGGCTACACCTTC.

The rearrangement uses TRBV19 and TRBJ1-1; D perhaps matches TRBD1 (6 bases). The CDR3 has 14 residues. V gave up 4 bases and J gave up 1 base, with 10 bases separating them. The germline gives CDR1 LNHDA, CDR2 SQIVND (reference sequence). CDR3 region: CASSSGQKNTEAFF. The CDR3 DNA reads as TGTGCCAGTAGTAGCGGACAGAAGAACACTGAAGCTTTCTTT.

V and J are TRBV2 and TRBJ2-7, with a weak D call TRBD1 (5 bases). This CDR3 spans 13 amino acids. V lost 11 bases and J 2 bases, leaving 16 bases between the germline ends. Germline CDR1 is SNHLY and CDR2 is FYNNEI. This CDR3 reads CAQGVRSTYEQYF. The CDR3 DNA sequence: TGTGCCCAAGGGGTTCGTAGTACCTACGAGCAGTACTTC. The full variable domain, in which reference TRBV2 and TRBJ2-7 provide the parts outside the CDR3, is EPEVTQTPSHQVTQMGQEVILRCVPISNHLYFYWYRQILGQKVEFLVSFYNNEISEKSEIFDDQFSVERPDGSNFTLKIRSTKLEDSAMYFCAQGVRSTYEQYFGPGTRLTVT.

The chain is built from TRBV28 and TRBJ2-3; 15 nucleotides agree with TRBD2. The CDR3 runs 17 residues. Trimming cost V 5 bases and J 3 bases; bases outside gene matches: 6. CDR1 is MDHEN, CDR2 SYDVKM, per germline. The CDR3 protein is CASSHRTSGGATDTQYF. For the CDR3, the DNA is TGTGCCAGCAGTCATCGGACTAGCGGGGGGGCGACAGATACGCAGTATTTT. The whole variable domain, filled in from reference TRBV28 and TRBJ2-3, reads DVKVTQSSRYLVKRTGEKVFLECVQDMDHENMFWYRQDPGLGLRLIYFSYDVKMKEKGDIPEGYSVSREKKERFSLILESASTNQTSMYLCASSHRTSGGATDTQYFGPGTRLTVL.

The V call is TRBV28, the J call TRBJ2-6, with D perhaps TRBD1 (6 bases). CDR1 and CDR2 from the germline V gene are MDHEN and SYDVKM. Trimming pared 4 bases from V and 3 bases from J, leaving 10 bases between. The CDR3 runs 15 residues. The DNA for the CDR3 is TGTGCCAGCAGTTCTACAGGGAGTGGGGCCAACGTCCTGACTTTC. It is translated as CASSSTGSGANVLTF.

This sequence joins TRBV19 and TRBJ1-5; D possibly corresponds to TRBD1 (5 bases). V dropped 7 bases and J dropped 7 bases, with 20 bases sitting between them. Germline V gene data show CDR1 as LNHDA and CDR2 as SQIVND (reference sequence). The CDR3 runs to 15 residues. CDR3 coding DNA: TGTGCCAGTAACTTTGGGACCCTAAACGGGCAGCCCCAGCATTTT. Its translation: CASNFGTLNGQPQHF.

In this sample, this clone turned up once. V and J are TRBV10-3 and TRBJ1-1; 9 bases agree with TRBD1. Germline-derived CDR1 and CDR2 are ENHRY and SYGVKD. The ends lost 6 bases at V and 3 bases at J; junction bases unmatched: 5. CDR3 length: 14 amino acids. CDR3: CAIRSDRGDTEAFF. CDR3 nucleotide sequence: TGTGCCATCAGGTCAGACAGGGGGGACACTGAAGCTTTCTTT.

The chain joins TRBV28 to TRBJ1-6; tentative D call: TRBD1 (5 bases). CDR3 length: 13 residues. Germline V gene sequence: CDR1 MDHEN, CDR2 SYDVKM. Trimming took off 5 bases at V and 10 bases at J, with 12 bases between the two ends. CDR3 residues: CASSQGLSSPLHF. The CDR3 region has the DNA TGTGCCAGCAGTCAGGGCTTAAGCTCACCCCTCCACTTT.

This chain joins TRBV10-3 and TRBJ1-5; 11 positions match TRBD1. CDR3 size: 15 residues. The V gene end was trimmed by 3 bases and the J gene end by 6 bases; junction bases not matched to a gene: 4. Germline V CDR1 and CDR2: ENHRY, SYGVKD. The CDR3 sequence is CAISDGQGAGQPQHF. The CDR3 bases are TGTGCCATCAGTGATGGACAGGGGGCAGGTCAGCCCCAGCATTTT.

This chain joins TRBV5-1 and TRBJ2-2; D call uncertain. The CDR3 consists of 14 residues. CDR1 and CDR2 (germline): SGHRS, YFSETQ. Trimming left V 4 bases short and J 3 bases short, with 10 bases between. The CDR3, as DNA: TGCGCCAGCAGCCCGTCCGGATACACCGGGGAGCTGTTTTTT. Amino acid sequence: CASSPSGYTGELFF.

This rearrangement joins TRBV19 to TRBJ1-1; the D is unclear. Per germline, CDR1 LNHDA and CDR2 SQIVND (reference sequence). The CDR3 spans 13 residues. With 5 bases removed from V and 0 bases from J, the gap between germline ends came to 7 bases. The CDR3 loop reads CASSLQLNTEAFF. The CDR3 nucleotides are TGTGCCAGTAGTCTGCAGCTGAACACTGAAGCTTTCTTT.

The chain carries TRBV28 and TRBJ1-1; D call uncertain. Germline V gene lookup returns CDR1 MDHEN and CDR2 SYDVKM. The V end lost 7 bases, the J end lost 5 bases, and 11 bases lay between the germline ends. This CDR3 has 12 amino acids. CDR3: CASKAGLTEAFF. CDR3 in DNA: TGTGCCAGCAAAGCTGGGTTGACTGAAGCTTTCTTT.

This rearrangement joins TRBV5-1 to TRBJ1-3; 7 nucleotides match TRBD1. The V segment lost 3 bases and the J segment 4 bases; nucleotides outside the gene matches: 4. The CDR3 is made up of 14 amino acids. The germline V gene has CDR1 SGHRS and CDR2 YFSETQ. In DNA, the CDR3 is TGCGCCAGCAGCTCGACAGGGCAAGGAAACACCATATATTTT. This sequence encodes CASSSTGQGNTIYF.

V gene TRBV6-1 combines with J gene TRBJ1-5, with a tentative D call TRBD1 (5 bases). The CDR3 runs 17 residues. V lost 2 bases and J 0 bases, leaving 14 bases between the germline ends. Germline-derived CDR1 and CDR2 are MNHNS and SASEGT. CDR3 DNA sequence: TGTGCCAGCAGTGAACCAATAGACAGCTATAGCAATCAGCCCCAGCATTTT. It codes for CASSEPIDSYSNQPQHF.

The chain couples TRBV6-6 to TRBJ2-7; 8 bases align to TRBD2. The CDR3 contains 14 residues. With 6 bases clipped from V and 4 bases from J, the junction kept 8 bases outside the gene matches. Germline CDR1 reads MNHNY; CDR2 reads SVGAGI (reference sequence). CDR3: CASRPSGGAYEQYF. The CDR3 DNA sequence: TGTGCCAGCAGGCCATCGGGGGGGGCATACGAGCAGTACTTC.

The CDR3 DNA is TGTGCCAGCAGCTGGGGACCATACGAGCAGTACTTC. This encodes CASSWGPYEQYF. The chain joins TRBV5-4 to TRBJ2-7, with D perhaps matching TRBD1 or TRBD2 (5 bases each). V was pared by 3 bases and J by 4 bases, with 8 bases between. The germline V gene encodes CDR1 SGHNT and CDR2 YYREEE (reference sequence). The CDR3 totals 12 residues.